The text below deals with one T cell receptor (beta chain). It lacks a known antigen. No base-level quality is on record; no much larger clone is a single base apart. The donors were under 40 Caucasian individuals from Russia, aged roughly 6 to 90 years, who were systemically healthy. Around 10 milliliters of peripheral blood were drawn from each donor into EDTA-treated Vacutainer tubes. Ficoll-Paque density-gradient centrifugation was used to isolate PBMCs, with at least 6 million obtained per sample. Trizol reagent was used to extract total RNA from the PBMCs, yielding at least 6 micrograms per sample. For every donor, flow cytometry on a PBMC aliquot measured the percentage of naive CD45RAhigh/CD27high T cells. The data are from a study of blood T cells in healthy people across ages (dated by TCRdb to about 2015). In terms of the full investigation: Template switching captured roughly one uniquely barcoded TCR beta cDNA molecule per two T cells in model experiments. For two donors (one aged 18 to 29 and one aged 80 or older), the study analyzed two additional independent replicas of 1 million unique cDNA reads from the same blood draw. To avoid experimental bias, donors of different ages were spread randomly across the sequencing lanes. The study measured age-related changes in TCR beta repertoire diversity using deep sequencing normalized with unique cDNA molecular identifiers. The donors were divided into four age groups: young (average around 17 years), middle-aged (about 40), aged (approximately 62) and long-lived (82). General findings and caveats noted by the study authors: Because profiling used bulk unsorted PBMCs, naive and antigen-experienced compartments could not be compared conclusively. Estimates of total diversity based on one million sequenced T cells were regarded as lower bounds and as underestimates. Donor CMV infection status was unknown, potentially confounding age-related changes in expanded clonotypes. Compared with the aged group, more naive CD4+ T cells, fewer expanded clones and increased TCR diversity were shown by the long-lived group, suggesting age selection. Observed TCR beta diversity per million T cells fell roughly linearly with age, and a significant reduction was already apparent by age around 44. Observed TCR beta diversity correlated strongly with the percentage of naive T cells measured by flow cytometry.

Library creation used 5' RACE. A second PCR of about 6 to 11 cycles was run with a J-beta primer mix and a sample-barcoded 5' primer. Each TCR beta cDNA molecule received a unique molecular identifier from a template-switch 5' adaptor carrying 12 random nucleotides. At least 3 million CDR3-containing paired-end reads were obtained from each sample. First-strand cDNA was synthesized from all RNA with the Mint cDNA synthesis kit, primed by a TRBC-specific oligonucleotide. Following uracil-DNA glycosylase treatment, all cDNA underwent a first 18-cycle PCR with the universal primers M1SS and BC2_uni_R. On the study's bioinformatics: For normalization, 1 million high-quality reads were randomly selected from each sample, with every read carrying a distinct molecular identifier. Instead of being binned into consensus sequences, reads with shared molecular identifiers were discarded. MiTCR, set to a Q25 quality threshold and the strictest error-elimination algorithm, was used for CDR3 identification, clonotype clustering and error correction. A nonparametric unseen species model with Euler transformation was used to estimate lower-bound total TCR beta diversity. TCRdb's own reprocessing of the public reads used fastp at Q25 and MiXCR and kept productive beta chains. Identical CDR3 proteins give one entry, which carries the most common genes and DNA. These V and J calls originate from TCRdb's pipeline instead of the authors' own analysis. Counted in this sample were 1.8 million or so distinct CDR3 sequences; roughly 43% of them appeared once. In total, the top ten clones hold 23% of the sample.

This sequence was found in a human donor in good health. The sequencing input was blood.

The nucleotide sequence reads as follows: TGCAGTGCTAGAGGGACAGGGAAAGATAATCAGCCCCAGCATTTT. Translated, this gives CSARGTGKDNQPQHF. The sequence joins TRBV20-1 to TRBJ1-5; TRBD1 aligns with 8 central bases. Counted from cysteine to phenylalanine, this CDR3 has 15 amino acids. The only DNA kept is the CDR3, 45 bases in frame from the first base. According to the germline V gene (reference sequence), CDR1 reads DFQATT and CDR2 reads SNEGSKA. After removal of 1 base from V and 4 bases from J, the junction retains 6 bases not matched to a gene.